The 4 T cell receptor beta chains given below trace back to one sample, sequenced in a study of blood T cell repertoires in COVID-19. Profiling relied on immunoSEQ multiplex PCR, and the TCRdb table lists in-frame clones only, not all of them. The repertoire holds about 84,000 clones, 70% to 85% seen once, with less than 7.5% in the top ten. The sample comprised peripheral blood. All receptors derive from a man aged 45 to 65 with active or convalescent COVID-19.

The chain carries TRBV11-2 and TRBJ2-2; 15 nucleotides agree with TRBD2. Looked up from germline, CDR1 is SGHAT and CDR2 is FQNNGV. The V and J ends lost 4 bases and 6 bases, in that order; junction bases with no gene match: 6. This CDR3 has 17 residues. The CDR3 nucleotides read TGTGCCAGCAGCTCCCTTCGGACTAGCGGGGGGGCCGGGGAGCTGTTTTTT. Translating gives CASSSLRTSGGAGELFF.

The chain uses TRBV3-1 (or the pseudogene TRBV3-2) and TRBJ2-1; possibly TRBD2 for D (6 bases). CDR3 size: 15 residues. The germline CDR1 and CDR2 sequences are LGHDT and YNNKEL (reference sequence). V shed 0 bases and J shed 8 bases, with 14 bases lying between them. The CDR3: CASSQDRASADEQFF. In DNA, the CDR3 is TGTGCCAGCAGCCAAGATCGTGCTAGCGCAGATGAGCAGTTCTTC.

The chain links TRBV7-3 to TRBJ2-2; unclear D gene. V shed 0 bases and J shed 2 bases, with 7 bases lying between them. This CDR3 is built from 15 residues. Germline V gene data show CDR1 as SGHTA and CDR2 as FQGTGA. As DNA, the CDR3 is TGTGCCAGCAGCTTAACTAGCAGTAACACCGGGGAGCTGTTTTTT. Protein: CASSLTSSNTGELFF.

The chain links TRBV6-4 to TRBJ1-1, with unresolved D. V gave up 5 bases and J gave up 3 bases, with 10 bases separating them. CDR1 MRHNA and CDR2 SNTAGT come from the germline V gene. The CDR3 has 13 residues. As DNA, the CDR3 is TGTGCCAGCAGTCCGGAGGGTCACACTGAAGCTTTCTTT. Translation gives CASSPEGHTEAFF.